Listed here are 5 T cell receptor beta chains from one sample, sequenced in a study of sequential checkpoint blockade in melanoma. The method was immunoSEQ multiplex PCR; TCRdb's version includes in-frame clones alone and lacks a portion of them. The sample has almost 20,000 clones; roughly 80% are singletons. Treatment: randomized to nivolumab then ipilimumab (arm A) or the reverse (arm B). The sequencing used CD8+ T cells sorted from blood (inferred from file names), collected from a patient given nivolumab and ipilimumab in sequence. Source of these receptors: a human donor with melanoma.

In this sample, this clone turned up once. The CDR3 spells CASSLDGLAVSTDTQYF. DNA for the CDR3: TGTGCCAGCAGCTTAGACGGGCTAGCGGTGAGCACAGATACGCAGTATTTT. This chain links TRBV7-8 with TRBJ2-3; 7 nucleotides match TRBD2. The V gene's germline CDR1 is SGHVS and CDR2 FQNEAQ. CDR3 length: 17 residues. Unmatched junction bases numbered 7, after V lost 1 base and J lost 0 bases.

This clone has only one observation. The chain couples TRBV5-4 to TRBJ2-7; possibly TRBD1 for D (6 bases). The germline V gene encodes CDR1 SGHNT and CDR2 YYREEE (reference sequence). CDR3 length equals 17 residues. V was clipped by 4 bases and J by 6 bases, with 26 bases between them. Here the CDR3 reads CASSTPDSYRAEGEQYF. The CDR3 DNA reads as TGTGCCAGCAGCACCCCCGACTCCTACAGGGCTGAGGGCGAGCAGTACTTC.

This rearrangement joins TRBV5-1 to TRBJ2-5; 9 bases are a match to TRBD1. The germline V gene has CDR1 SGHRS and CDR2 YFSETQ. The CDR3 covers 16 residues. J gave up 5 bases and V 4 bases, and 12 bases lay outside the gene matches. Written as DNA, the CDR3 is TGCGCCAGCAGCACCGGACAGGGGTTTCTGACGGAGACCCAGTACTTC. Protein: CASSTGQGFLTETQYF. The full variable domain, in which reference TRBV5-1 and TRBJ2-5 provide the parts outside the CDR3, is KAGVTQTPRYLIKTRGQQVTLSCSPISGHRSVSWYQQTPGQGLQFLFEYFSETQRNKGNFPGRFSGRQFSNSRSEMNVSTLELGDSALYLCASSTGQGFLTETQYFGPGTRLLVL.

The V call is TRBV29-1, the J call TRBJ2-7; TRBD1 aligns across 10 bases. V lost 3 bases to trimming and J lost 2 bases; unmatched junction nucleotides: 4. CDR1 SQVTM and CDR2 ANQGSEA come from the germline V gene. The CDR3 is 14 amino acids. Here the CDR3 reads CSVDSGTGAYEQYF. The CDR3 nucleotides are TGCAGCGTTGATTCCGGGACAGGGGCCTACGAGCAGTACTTC.

This clone was seen more than once but under ten times. This sequence joins TRBV5-5 and TRBJ2-2; TRBD1 is a possible D gene (6 bases). Germline V gene lookup returns CDR1 SGHKS and CDR2 YYEKEE (reference sequence). The CDR3 is 12 residues long. V lost 5 bases, J lost 8 bases, and 10 bases lay in between. The CDR3 DNA reads as TGTGCCAGCAGACAGGGTGATGGGGAGCTGTTTTTT. Translation: CASRQGDGELFF.